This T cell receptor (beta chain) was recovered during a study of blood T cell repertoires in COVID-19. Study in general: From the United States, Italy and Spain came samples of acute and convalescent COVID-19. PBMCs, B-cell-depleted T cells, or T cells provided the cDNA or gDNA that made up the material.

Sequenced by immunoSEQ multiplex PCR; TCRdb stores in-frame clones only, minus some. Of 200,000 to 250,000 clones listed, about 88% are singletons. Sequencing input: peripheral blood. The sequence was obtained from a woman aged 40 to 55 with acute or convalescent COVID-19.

The CDR3 DNA reads TGTGCCAGCAGCCCAAGGGGACTGATGAACACTGAAGCTTTCTTT. Encoded protein: CASSPRGLMNTEAFF. The gene calls are TRBV9 and TRBJ1-1; perhaps TRBD1 as D (5 bases). The germline V and J ends were trimmed by 4 bases and 0 bases, with 13 bases remaining between them. The CDR3 sequence is 15 residues long. Looked up from germline, CDR1 is SGDLS and CDR2 is YYNGEE.